Each of the 17 T cell receptor beta chains below was sequenced from the same sample in a study of blood T cell repertoires in COVID-19. Clones were sequenced by immunoSEQ multiplex PCR, and TCRdb holds only the in-frame ones, with some missing. The sample has 250,000 to 350,000 clones; about nine tenths are singletons. Sequencing was carried out using peripheral blood. Receptors originate from a woman aged 25-40 years with COVID-19, enrolled during active disease.

The genes are TRBV3-1 (or the pseudogene TRBV3-2) and TRBJ1-2; D is ambiguous. CDR3 length: 16 amino acids. Trimming shortened V by 5 bases and J by 4 bases, and 20 bases separated the two germline ends. The germline V gene encodes CDR1 LGHDT and CDR2 YNNKEL (reference sequence). The CDR3: CASSSTRSTGVYGYTF. The CDR3, as DNA: TGTGCCAGCAGCTCGACCCGGAGCACCGGCGTCTATGGCTACACCTTC.

The chain recombines TRBV9 with TRBJ2-2; TRBD1 is a possible D gene (6 bases). Trimming shortened V by 0 bases and J by 6 bases, and 9 bases separated the two germline ends. This CDR3 is built from 14 residues. The germline gives CDR1 SGDLS, CDR2 YYNGEE. CDR3 DNA: TGTGCCAGCAGCGTAGAGGGGGAGTCCGGGGAGCTGTTTTTT. This translates into CASSVEGESGELFF.

The V call is TRBV5-1, the J call TRBJ1-6; TRBD1 agrees at 8 bases. Trimming removed 2 bases from V and 9 bases from J; junction bases left unmatched: 7. This CDR3 region has 15 residues. Germline V gives CDR1 SGHRS, CDR2 YFSETQ. CDR3 sequence reads: CASSFLAGGSSPLHF. CDR3 nucleotides: TGCGCCAGCAGCTTCCTGGCAGGGGGCAGTTCACCCCTCCACTTT.

In the case of this clone: Other nucleotide sequences in the sample specify the same CDR3. V gene TRBV2 combines with J gene TRBJ2-3; 7 nucleotides agree with TRBD2. With 3 bases clipped from V and 0 bases from J, the junction kept 0 bases outside the gene matches. The CDR3 sequence is 14 residues long. Germline V gives CDR1 SNHLY, CDR2 FYNNEI. The CDR3 is CASSEGLSTDTQYF. In nucleotides, the CDR3 is TGTGCCAGCAGTGAGGGACTAAGCACAGATACGCAGTATTTT.

The genes are TRBV13 and TRBJ2-1; 9 nucleotides match TRBD2. Per germline, CDR1 PRHDT and CDR2 FYEKMQ (reference sequence). The CDR3 runs 17 residues. Trimming took 0 bases from V and 2 from J; bases not matched to a gene: 5. The CDR3 loop is CASSLGLAGLPYNEQFF. CDR3 sequence (DNA): TGTGCCAGCAGCTTAGGGCTAGCGGGATTGCCCTACAATGAGCAGTTCTTC.

This clone was seen once. V is TRBV6-6 and J is TRBJ1-6, with D hard to call. CDR3 length: 15 amino acids. The germline CDR1 and CDR2 sequences are MNHNY and SVGAGI (reference sequence). V lost 0 bases and J 9 bases, leaving 12 bases between the germline ends. The CDR3 loop is CASSYSSQAGSPLHF. The CDR3 bases are TGTGCCAGCAGTTACTCGAGTCAGGCTGGTTCACCCCTCCACTTT.

The CDR3 DNA is TGTGCCATCAGTGAAGCTGGACAGTCCTACGAGCAGTACTTC. This encodes CAISEAGQSYEQYF. The genes are TRBV10-3 and TRBJ2-7, with a tentative D call TRBD1 (6 bases). The CDR3 loop spans 14 amino acids. CDR1 and CDR2 (germline): ENHRY, SYGVKD. Trimming shortened V by 3 bases and J by 1 base, and 10 bases separated the two germline ends.

A single count supports this clone. V is TRBV21-1 and J is TRBJ2-7; TRBD1 was called by the table and not checked on the DNA. TRBV21-1 is marked as a pseudogene. The CDR3 covers 15 residues. CDR3 sequence reads: CASSPPQGTLSEQYF. CDR3 DNA: TGTGCCAGCAGCCCCCCCCAGGGTACCCTTTCCGAGCAGTACTTC.

V gene TRBV19 combines with J gene TRBJ2-1; 10 bases align to TRBD2. Germline lookup yields CDR1 LNHDA and CDR2 SQIVND (reference sequence). J gave up 6 bases and V 7 bases, and 9 bases lay outside the gene matches. There are 15 residues in the CDR3. The CDR3: CASKRGLAPTNEQFF. DNA for the CDR3: TGTGCCAGTAAGAGGGGACTAGCGCCGACCAATGAGCAGTTCTTC.

This clone was seen just once. The chain uses TRBV28 and TRBJ1-2; 7 bases are a match to TRBD1. Germline lookup yields CDR1 MDHEN and CDR2 SYDVKM. V lost 3 bases to trimming and J lost 0 bases; unmatched junction nucleotides: 1. The CDR3 is 14 amino acids. The CDR3 DNA is TGTGCCAGCAGTTTCGGACAGGCTAACTATGGCTACACCTTC. Translating gives CASSFGQANYGYTF.

The V call is TRBV30, the J call TRBJ1-3; 7 bases map to TRBD1. The CDR3 length is 13 residues. Germline trimming cut 5 bases from V and 2 bases from J; bases unmatched to any gene: 3. Looked up from germline, CDR1 is GTSNPN and CDR2 is SVGIG (reference sequence). The CDR3 is CAWGTVPGNTIYF. As DNA, the CDR3 is TGTGCCTGGGGGACAGTACCTGGAAACACCATATATTTT. Variable domain in full (rest from reference TRBV30 and TRBJ1-3): SQTIHQWPATLVQPVGSPLSLECTVEGTSNPNLYWYRQAAGRGLQLLFYSVGIGQISSEVPQNLSASRPQDRQFILSSKKLLLSDSGFYLCAWGTVPGNTIYFGEGSWLTVV.

J is TRBJ1-3 and V is TRBV5-1; D possibly corresponds to TRBD1 (5 bases). The CDR3 runs to 17 residues. CDR1 is SGHRS, CDR2 YFSETQ, per germline. The germline V and J ends were trimmed by 0 bases and 0 bases, with 13 bases remaining between them. This CDR3 is CASSLGVGGHSGNTIYF. The CDR3 DNA reads TGCGCCAGCAGCTTGGGTGTCGGTGGACACTCTGGAAACACCATATATTTT.

In the case of this clone: The same CDR3 is also encoded by other DNA sequences in this sample. The rearrangement uses TRBV6-2 or TRBV6-3 and TRBJ2-7; D is uncertain. This CDR3 has 13 residues. The germline gives CDR1 MNHEY, CDR2 SVGEGT. V shed 0 bases and J shed 4 bases, with 7 bases lying between them. The DNA for the CDR3 is TGTGCCAGCAGTTACTCCCTCGTATACGAGCAGTACTTC. Translation: CASSYSLVYEQYF.

V is TRBV7-9 and J is TRBJ2-2, with D unclear. The CDR3 consists of 14 residues. Germline V gives CDR1 SEHNR, CDR2 FQNEAQ (reference sequence). V gave up 3 bases and J gave up 7 bases, with 12 bases separating them. CDR3 bases: TGTGCCAGCAGCTTGGGCCACGGTAACGGGGAGCTGTTTTTT. Translated: CASSLGHGNGELFF.

The rearrangement links TRBV11-2 to TRBJ2-1, with 11 bases matching TRBD2. The J segment lost 3 bases and the V segment lost 4 bases, leaving 8 bases of the junction unmatched. The CDR3 is 17 amino acids. Germline CDR1 and CDR2: SGHAT and FQNNGV. CDR3 coding DNA: TGTGCCAGCAGCTCGACGGGACTAGCGGTTTTCTACAATGAGCAGTTCTTC. Translation gives CASSSTGLAVFYNEQFF.

This chain links TRBV9 with TRBJ2-7; D might be TRBD1 (5 bases). The germline V gene encodes CDR1 SGDLS and CDR2 YYNGEE. Deletions cut 0 bases from V and 7 bases from J, with 17 bases between. The CDR3 has 15 residues. The CDR3 region is CASSVEGARAGEQYF. CDR3 nucleotides: TGTGCCAGCAGCGTAGAAGGCGCCAGGGCCGGGGAGCAGTACTTC. Based on the CDR3 plus reference TRBV9 and TRBJ2-7, the full variable domain is DSGVTQTPKHLITATGQRVTLRCSPRSGDLSVYWYQQSLDQGLQFLIQYYNGEERAKGNILERFSAQQFPDLHSELNLSSLELGDSALYFCASSVEGARAGEQYFGPGTRLTVT.

The chain uses TRBV28 and TRBJ1-4, with 8 bases identical to TRBD1. The CDR3 loop spans 15 amino acids. The junction had 14 bases not matched to a gene; V was cut back by 5 bases and J by 12 bases. Germline CDR1 MDHEN, CDR2 SYDVKM. The CDR3 reads CASSPRTGRPEELFF. The CDR3 DNA is TGTGCCAGCAGTCCTCGGACAGGGAGGCCCGAAGAACTGTTTTTT.